These 14 T cell receptor beta chains were all obtained from the same sample, sequenced in a study of shared clonotypes between healthy human individuals. Naive CD8 isolation took CD45RO-negative cells positively selected for CCR7 and excluded terminally differentiated effector memory CD45RA+ cells. Data came from immunoSEQ multiplex PCR; TCRdb stores just in-frame clones and leaves some out. The repertoire holds 630,000 or so clones, with more than 95% as singletons. Specimen: naive CD8+ T cells sorted from blood. Receptor source: a young man in good health.

This chain links TRBV7-3 with TRBJ2-3; 8 bases agree with TRBD2. The germline V gene has CDR1 SGHTA and CDR2 FQGTGA. With 4 bases clipped from V and 6 bases from J, the junction kept 9 bases outside the gene matches. CDR3 length equals 15 residues. The CDR3 nucleotides are TGTGCCAGCAGCTATCTCAGGGGCGGGAGGGATACGCAGTATTTT. Protein product: CASSYLRGGRDTQYF.

This rearrangement joins TRBV6-9 to TRBJ2-2; perhaps TRBD2 as D (5 bases). This CDR3 has 14 amino acids. Per germline, CDR1 MNHGY and CDR2 SVAAGI. Deletions cut 2 bases from V and 4 bases from J, with 8 bases between. The DNA of the CDR3 is TGTGCCAGCAGTTATCGGGGTGGCACCGGGGAGCTGTTTTTT. This sequence encodes CASSYRGGTGELFF.

V usage is TRBV27 and J usage is TRBJ2-5, with D tentatively TRBD1 or TRBD2 (6 bases each). There are 15 residues in the CDR3. CDR1 MNHEY and CDR2 SMNVEV come from the germline V gene (reference sequence). The germline V and J ends were trimmed by 4 bases and 1 base, with 13 bases remaining between them. DNA of the CDR3: TGTGCCAGCAGTTCCAGGACGGGGGCCCAAGAGACCCAGTACTTC. It translates to CASSSRTGAQETQYF.

The chain combines TRBV7-9 with TRBJ1-2; D is unclear. This CDR3 has 11 amino acids. V lost 5 bases and J 2 bases, leaving 3 bases between the germline ends. Germline assignment: CDR1 SEHNR and CDR2 FQNEAQ (reference sequence). The DNA for the CDR3 is TGTGCCAGCAGCCTGAACTATGGCTACACCTTC. Protein: CASSLNYGYTF. Based on the CDR3 plus reference TRBV7-9 and TRBJ1-2, the full variable domain is DTGVSQNPRHKITKRGQNVTFRCDPISEHNRLYWYRQTLGQGPEFLTYFQNEAQLEKSRLLSDRFSAERPKGSFSTLEIQRTEQGDSAMYLCASSLNYGYTFGSGTRLTVV.

The chain has TRBV30 and TRBJ2-6; TRBD1 is a possible D gene (5 bases). CDR3 length: 14 residues. The germline V gene has CDR1 GTSNPN and CDR2 SVGIG (reference sequence). Trimming took off 4 bases at V and 2 bases at J, with 9 bases between the two ends. This CDR3 reads CAWTRAAGANVLTF. Written as DNA, the CDR3 is TGTGCCTGGACCAGGGCTGCTGGGGCCAACGTCCTGACTTTC.

As concerns this clone: The same CDR3 is also encoded by other DNA sequences in this sample. The chain has TRBV29-1 and TRBJ1-1; D gene ambiguous. The V end was cut by 6 bases, the J end by 5 bases, with 7 bases between. Germline V CDR1 and CDR2: SQVTM, ANQGSEA. The CDR3 runs to 10 residues. The CDR3 sequence: CSVGATEAFF. The CDR3 coding sequence is TGCAGCGTGGGCGCTACTGAAGCTTTCTTT.

This clone has just one count. The gene calls are TRBV27 and TRBJ2-5; 7 bases fit TRBD2. This CDR3 is 13 amino acids long. CDR1 is MNHEY, CDR2 SMNVEV, per germline (reference sequence). V lost 5 bases and J lost 2; bases outside the gene matches: 2. The CDR3 nucleotides read TGTGCCAGCAGTCAACTAGCGCAAGAGACCCAGTACTTC. This translates into CASSQLAQETQYF.

This chain's CDR3 is CASSLGSGTKYEQYF. CDR3 nucleotides: TGCGCCAGCAGCCTCGGGTCAGGGACGAAATACGAGCAGTACTTC. This sequence joins TRBV4-1 and TRBJ2-7; D may correspond to TRBD1 or TRBD2 (5 bases each). CDR1 and CDR2 (germline): MGHRA, YSYEKL. The CDR3 spans 15 residues. V was cut by 4 bases and J by 4 bases, with 17 bases left in between.

This rearrangement joins TRBV5-8 to TRBJ1-1; TRBD1 aligns across 7 bases. With V trimmed by 6 bases and J by 4 bases, 6 bases remained unmatched. This CDR3 region has 13 residues. The germline CDR1 and CDR2 sequences are SGHTS and YDEGEE. Here the CDR3 reads CASTTQGPTEAFF. The CDR3, as DNA: TGTGCCAGCACCACACAGGGGCCCACTGAAGCTTTCTTT.

The chain is built from TRBV27 and TRBJ2-7, with 8 nucleotides matching TRBD1. The CDR3 is 14 amino acids. V shed 6 bases, J shed 3 bases, and the junction held 7 bases outside the gene matches. Germline CDR1 and CDR2: MNHEY and SMNVEV (reference sequence). The CDR3 here is CASSISGTGYEQYF. CDR3 coding DNA: TGTGCCAGCAGCATTTCCGGGACAGGCTACGAGCAGTACTTC.

The V gene is TRBV4-1, the J gene TRBJ1-1; D gene unclear. This CDR3 has 13 residues. The V and J ends lost 4 bases and 2 bases respectively, with 8 bases between them. CDR1 is MGHRA, CDR2 YSYEKL, per germline. The CDR3 DNA reads as TGCGCCAGCAGCCGCCCGGGAAACACTGAAGCTTTCTTT. It encodes CASSRPGNTEAFF.

This chain connects TRBV19 to TRBJ1-5, with 9 bases identical to TRBD1. Germline loops: CDR1 LNHDA, CDR2 SQIVND (reference sequence). This CDR3 comprises 15 residues. Trimming at V came to 9 bases and at J to 6 bases, leaving 12 bases not matched to a gene. The CDR3 is CASKPTGGASQPQHF. The CDR3 DNA reads as TGTGCCAGCAAGCCCACAGGGGGCGCATCTCAGCCCCAGCATTTT.

The chain carries TRBV27 and TRBJ2-4, with 11 positions matching TRBD2. This CDR3 contains 17 residues. With V trimmed by 5 bases and J by 9 bases, 15 bases remained unmatched. CDR1 is MNHEY and CDR2 is SMNVEV in the germline V gene (reference sequence). The CDR3 loop reads CASSTGTSGPLQGIQYF. DNA for the CDR3: TGTGCCAGCAGTACTGGGACTAGCGGTCCCCTCCAAGGCATTCAGTACTTC.

The chain carries TRBV4-1 and TRBJ1-1; perhaps TRBD1 as D (6 bases). CDR1 and CDR2 (germline): MGHRA, YSYEKL. This CDR3 has 14 amino acids. Trimming removed 4 bases from V and 6 bases from J, with 15 bases in between. The CDR3 nucleotides are TGCGCCAGCAGCCTTACAGGGACACCGGCTGAAGCTTTCTTT. Its protein is CASSLTGTPAEAFF.